Listed below are T cell receptor beta chains from one sample, sequenced in a study of CD8 T cells in Susac syndrome. One entry per CDR3 protein, called by TCRdb with MiXCR from the immunoSEQ multiplex PCR reads. The sample comprises some 110,000 distinct CDR3 sequences, roughly 93% of which are singletons, and roughly 0.32% rests with the top ten. Input material: CD8+ T cells from PBMCs. These receptor sequences come from a human donor with multiple sclerosis. Both conserved end residues are part of each CDR3. The D gene is left open where the match is weak. Size tells how often a clone was seen (once, few, many) or the class of an expanded clone, and some rows leave it out.

v_call: TRBV9; j_call: TRBJ2-1; clone_size: .; d_call: TRBD2; cdr3_aa: CASSGTLAGGANEQFF; cdr3_nt: TGTGCCAGCAGCGGTACCCTAGCGGGAGGAGCCAATGAGCAGTTCTTC
v_call: TRBV2; j_call: TRBJ2-2; clone_size: once; d_call: .; cdr3_aa: CASSEGVPGDWNTGELFF; cdr3_nt: TGTGCCAGCAGTGAAGGGGTACCAGGGGATTGGAACACCGGGGAGCTGTTTTTT
v_call: TRBV29-1; j_call: TRBJ2-1; clone_size: .; d_call: .; cdr3_aa: CSVYGVGARDSSYNEQFF; cdr3_nt: TGCAGCGTTTACGGCGTGGGCGCCCGGGACTCATCCTACAATGAGCAGTTCTTC
v_call: TRBV30; j_call: TRBJ1-2; clone_size: .; d_call: TRBD1; cdr3_aa: CAWNDRGLNYGYTF; cdr3_nt: TGTGCCTGGAACGACAGGGGACTTAACTATGGCTACACCTTC
v_call: TRBV5-1; j_call: TRBJ2-5; clone_size: .; d_call: TRBD2; cdr3_aa: CASSRTGLAGPLETQYF; cdr3_nt: TGCGCCAGCAGCCGAACTGGGCTAGCGGGGCCCTTGGAGACCCAGTACTTC
v_call: TRBV5-4; j_call: TRBJ2-3; clone_size: .; d_call: TRBD2; cdr3_aa: CASSHLTSGPFAPDTQYF; cdr3_nt: TGTGCCAGCAGCCATCTCACTAGCGGCCCATTTGCCCCAGATACGCAGTATTTT
v_call: TRBV4-1; j_call: TRBJ1-4; clone_size: .; d_call: TRBD1; cdr3_aa: CASSPTARGQKLFF; cdr3_nt: TGCGCCAGCAGCCCCACTGCGAGGGGGCAAAAACTGTTTTTT
v_call: TRBV6-2/TRBV6-3; j_call: TRBJ2-7; clone_size: .; d_call: .; cdr3_aa: CASAGLSYEQYF; cdr3_nt: TGTGCCAGCGCCGGACTCTCCTACGAGCAGTACTTC
v_call: TRBV7-9; j_call: TRBJ1-2; clone_size: .; d_call: .; cdr3_aa: CASSLGRDYGYTF; cdr3_nt: TGTGCCAGCAGCTTAGGCAGAGACTATGGCTACACCTTC
v_call: TRBV7-9; j_call: TRBJ1-2; clone_size: .; d_call: .; cdr3_aa: CASTPGGGYGYTF; cdr3_nt: TGTGCCAGCACCCCGGGGGGCGGGTATGGCTACACCTTC
v_call: TRBV5-1; j_call: TRBJ2-1; clone_size: .; d_call: .; cdr3_aa: CASSLERYREAYNEQFF; cdr3_nt: TGCGCCAGCAGCTTGGAACGGTACAGGGAGGCCTACAATGAGCAGTTCTTC
v_call: TRBV27; j_call: TRBJ2-2; clone_size: once; d_call: .; cdr3_aa: CASYGGRGTGELFF; cdr3_nt: TGTGCCAGCTACGGGGGGCGGGGTACCGGGGAGCTGTTTTTT
v_call: TRBV27; j_call: TRBJ2-3; clone_size: .; d_call: TRBD1; cdr3_aa: CASSGTVSTDTQYF; cdr3_nt: TGTGCCAGCAGTGGGACAGTCAGCACAGATACGCAGTATTTT
v_call: TRBV24-1; j_call: TRBJ1-2; clone_size: .; d_call: TRBD1; cdr3_aa: CATSDPDRDHGYTF; cdr3_nt: TGTGCCACCAGTGACCCGGACAGGGACCATGGCTACACCTTC
v_call: TRBV25-1; j_call: TRBJ1-5; clone_size: .; d_call: .; cdr3_aa: CASSEYAVYQPQHF; cdr3_nt: TGTGCCAGCAGTGAATACGCGGTCTATCAGCCCCAGCATTTT
v_call: TRBV7-3; j_call: TRBJ1-5; clone_size: .; d_call: .; cdr3_aa: CASSPTGNQPQHF; cdr3_nt: TGTGCCAGCAGCCCAACGGGTAATCAGCCCCAGCATTTT
v_call: TRBV29-1; j_call: TRBJ1-2; clone_size: .; d_call: .; cdr3_aa: CSVQSQGNYGYTF; cdr3_nt: TGCAGCGTCCAATCACAGGGTAACTATGGCTACACCTTC
v_call: TRBV4-1; j_call: TRBJ2-1; clone_size: .; d_call: .; cdr3_aa: CASSQERGHRSEQFF; cdr3_nt: TGCGCCAGCAGCCAAGAAAGGGGCCACCGAAGTGAGCAGTTCTTC
v_call: TRBV2; j_call: TRBJ1-4; clone_size: .; d_call: .; cdr3_aa: CASREGDEKLFF; cdr3_nt: TGTGCCAGCAGAGAAGGCGACGAAAAACTGTTTTTT
v_call: TRBV29-1; j_call: TRBJ1-1; clone_size: .; d_call: .; cdr3_aa: CSVEVRGVTRMNTEAFF; cdr3_nt: TGCAGCGTTGAAGTGCGGGGGGTGACGAGGATGAACACTGAAGCTTTCTTT
v_call: TRBV9; j_call: TRBJ2-7; clone_size: .; d_call: TRBD1; cdr3_aa: CASSARDRGLAYEQYF; cdr3_nt: TGTGCCAGCAGCGCCCGGGACAGGGGCCTGGCCTACGAGCAGTACTTC
v_call: TRBV10-3; j_call: TRBJ1-2; clone_size: .; d_call: .; cdr3_aa: CAISAIGKGWNGYTF; cdr3_nt: TGTGCCATCAGTGCCATCGGTAAGGGGTGGAATGGCTACACCTTC
v_call: TRBV27; j_call: TRBJ1-6; clone_size: .; d_call: .; cdr3_aa: CASSTGGPLHF; cdr3_nt: TGTGCCAGCAGCACCGGGGGGCCCCTCCACTTT
v_call: TRBV5-1; j_call: TRBJ2-3; clone_size: .; d_call: .; cdr3_aa: CASSTEGLPRTDTQYF; cdr3_nt: TGCGCCAGCAGCACAGAAGGACTACCCCGCACAGATACGCAGTATTTT
v_call: TRBV29-1; j_call: TRBJ1-1; clone_size: .; d_call: .; cdr3_aa: CSVEAWGEGNTEAFF; cdr3_nt: TGCAGCGTTGAAGCCTGGGGGGAAGGGAACACTGAAGCTTTCTTT
v_call: TRBV28; j_call: TRBJ2-7; clone_size: .; d_call: .; cdr3_aa: CASSTLRAPYEQYF; cdr3_nt: TGTGCCAGCAGTACCCTCAGGGCACCCTACGAGCAGTACTTC
v_call: TRBV6-5; j_call: TRBJ1-1; clone_size: .; d_call: .; cdr3_aa: CASSYSRWGMNTEAFF; cdr3_nt: TGTGCCAGCAGTTACTCTAGATGGGGCATGAACACTGAAGCTTTCTTT
v_call: TRBV12-3/TRBV12-4; j_call: TRBJ2-3; clone_size: .; d_call: .; cdr3_aa: CASSPGGTPSTDTQYF; cdr3_nt: TGTGCCAGCAGCCCCGGGGGGACACCTAGCACAGATACGCAGTATTTT
v_call: TRBV5-6; j_call: TRBJ1-5; clone_size: .; d_call: .; cdr3_aa: CASSLGISFLEPQHF; cdr3_nt: TGTGCCAGCAGCTTGGGGATCTCCTTCTTGGAGCCCCAGCATTTT
v_call: TRBV20-1; j_call: TRBJ2-7; clone_size: .; d_call: .; cdr3_aa: CSATDREGLVYEQYF; cdr3_nt: TGCAGTGCTACAGATCGAGAGGGTTTGGTCTACGAGCAGTACTTC
v_call: TRBV3-1; j_call: TRBJ2-3; clone_size: .; d_call: TRBD2; cdr3_aa: CASSSGGPSVTRVDTQYF; cdr3_nt: TGTGCCAGCAGCAGCGGGGGGCCTTCGGTAACTAGGGTAGATACGCAGTATTTT
v_call: TRBV9; j_call: TRBJ2-3; clone_size: .; d_call: .; cdr3_aa: CASSVEEETTSTDTQYF; cdr3_nt: TGTGCCAGCAGCGTAGAGGAGGAAACCACTAGCACAGATACGCAGTATTTT
v_call: TRBV9; j_call: TRBJ2-7; clone_size: .; d_call: .; cdr3_aa: CASSLSRGASSYEQYF; cdr3_nt: TGTGCCAGCAGCCTCTCCCGTGGGGCGAGCTCCTACGAGCAGTACTTC
v_call: TRBV20-1; j_call: TRBJ1-1; clone_size: .; d_call: .; cdr3_aa: CSASRMSMNTEAFF; cdr3_nt: TGCAGTGCTTCCAGGATGTCTATGAACACTGAAGCTTTCTTT
v_call: TRBV6-1; j_call: TRBJ2-2; clone_size: .; d_call: .; cdr3_aa: CALPRDTGELFF; cdr3_nt: TGTGCCCTTCCCAGGGACACCGGGGAGCTGTTTTTT